The 5 T cell receptor beta chains presented below share a single source sample, sequenced in a study of blood T cell repertoires in COVID-19. Some clones are missing from TCRdb's copy, which holds only in-frame ones; the method was immunoSEQ multiplex PCR. The sample carries roughly 400,000 clones, 90% recorded once. Sequences were obtained from PBMCs or T cells enriched from blood (not recorded which). The source is a man aged 18 to 30 who had recovered from COVID-19.

The rearrangement joins TRBV18 to TRBJ2-2, with unresolved D. CDR1 and CDR2 (germline): KGHSH, LQKENI. V was pared by 3 bases and J by 6 bases, with 11 bases between. This CDR3 is built from 14 residues. The CDR3 loop reads CASSPQFEAGELFF. CDR3 DNA sequence: TGTGCCAGCTCACCGCAATTCGAGGCCGGGGAGCTGTTTTTT.

This chain joins TRBV13 and TRBJ2-7, with 8 nucleotides matching TRBD2. The V and J ends lost 0 bases and 6 bases, in that order; junction bases with no gene match: 7. The CDR3 is 15 residues long. Germline lookup yields CDR1 PRHDT and CDR2 FYEKMQ (reference sequence). CDR3: CASSLGGSGGAEQYF. In DNA, the CDR3 is TGTGCCAGCAGCTTAGGAGGCAGCGGGGGTGCCGAGCAGTACTTC.

This clone showed up just once. The chain combines TRBV27 with TRBJ2-1, with D possibly TRBD2 on 6 matching bases. This CDR3 spans 14 amino acids. V was pared by 5 bases and J by 4 bases, with 12 bases between. Germline V gene lookup returns CDR1 MNHEY and CDR2 SMNVEV (reference sequence). This CDR3 is CASSRTREYNEQFF. The CDR3 bases are TGTGCCAGCAGTAGAACCCGGGAGTACAATGAGCAGTTCTTC.

This rearrangement joins TRBV7-9 to TRBJ2-7; 7 bases line up with TRBD1. The CDR3 spans 12 residues. CDR1 is SEHNR, CDR2 FQNEAQ, per germline (reference sequence). V lost 5 bases and J lost 4; bases outside the gene matches: 2. The CDR3 DNA sequence: TGTGCCAGCAGCCGCAGGGGGTACGAGCAGTACTTC. Protein product: CASSRRGYEQYF.

V gene TRBV5-1 combines with J gene TRBJ1-1; 7 bases agree with TRBD1. This CDR3 is 17 amino acids long. Germline lookup yields CDR1 SGHRS and CDR2 YFSETQ. J was trimmed by 1 base and V by 5 bases; bases with no gene match: 14. CDR3 protein: CASRLILRGRGNTEAFF. CDR3 bases: TGCGCCAGCAGACTCATTTTAAGGGGGCGCGGGAACACTGAAGCTTTCTTT.